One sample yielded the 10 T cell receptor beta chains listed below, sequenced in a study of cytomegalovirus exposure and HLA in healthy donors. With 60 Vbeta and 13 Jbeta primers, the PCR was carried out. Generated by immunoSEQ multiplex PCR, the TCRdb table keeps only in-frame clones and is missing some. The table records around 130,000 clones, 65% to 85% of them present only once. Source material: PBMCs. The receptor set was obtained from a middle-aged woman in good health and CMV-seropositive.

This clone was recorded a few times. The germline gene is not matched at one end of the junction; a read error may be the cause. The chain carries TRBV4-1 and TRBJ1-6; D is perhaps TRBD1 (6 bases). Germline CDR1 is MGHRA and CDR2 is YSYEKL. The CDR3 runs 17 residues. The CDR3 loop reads CASSQDLQGMGNSPLNF. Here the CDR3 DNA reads TGCGCCAGCAGCCAAGATCTTCAGGGGATGGGTAATTCACCCCTCAACTTT.

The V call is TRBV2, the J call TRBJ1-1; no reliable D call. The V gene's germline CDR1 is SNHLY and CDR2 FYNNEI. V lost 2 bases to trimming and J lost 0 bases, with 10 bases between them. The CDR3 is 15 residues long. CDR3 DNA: TGTGCCAGCAGTGAAAGTGCGGTCATGAACACTGAAGCTTTCTTT. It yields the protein CASSESAVMNTEAFF.

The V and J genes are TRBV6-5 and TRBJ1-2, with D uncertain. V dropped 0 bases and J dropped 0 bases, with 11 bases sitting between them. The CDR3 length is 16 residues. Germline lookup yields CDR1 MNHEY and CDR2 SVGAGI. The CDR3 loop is CASSYSMSVTNYGYTF. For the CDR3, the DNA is TGTGCCAGCAGTTACTCGATGTCAGTTACTAACTATGGCTACACCTTC.

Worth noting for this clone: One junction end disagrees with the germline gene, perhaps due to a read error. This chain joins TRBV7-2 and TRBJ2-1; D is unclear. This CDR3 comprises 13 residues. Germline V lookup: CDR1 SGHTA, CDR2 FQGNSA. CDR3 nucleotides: TGTGTCAGCAGTTTTGCGTATGACAATGAGCAGTTCTTC. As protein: CVSSFAYDNEQFF.

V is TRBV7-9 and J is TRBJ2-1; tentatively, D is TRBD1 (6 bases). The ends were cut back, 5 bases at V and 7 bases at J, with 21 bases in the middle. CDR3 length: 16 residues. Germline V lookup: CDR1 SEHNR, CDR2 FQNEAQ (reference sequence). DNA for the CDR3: TGTGCCAGCAGCCGTGGGCAGGGGAGCCTTCGGAATGAGCAGTTCTTC. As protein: CASSRGQGSLRNEQFF.

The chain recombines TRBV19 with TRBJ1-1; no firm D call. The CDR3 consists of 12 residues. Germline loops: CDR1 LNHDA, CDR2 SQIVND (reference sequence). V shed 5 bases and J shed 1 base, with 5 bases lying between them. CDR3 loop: CASSPSNTEAFF. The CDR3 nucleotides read TGTGCCAGTAGTCCCTCGAACACTGAAGCTTTCTTT.

Here the CDR3 reads CASSSISSSSYNEQFF. The CDR3 DNA sequence: TGTGCCAGCAGTTCTATATCGTCGAGCTCCTACAATGAGCAGTTCTTC. The V gene is TRBV28, the J gene TRBJ2-1, with D hard to call. CDR1 MDHEN and CDR2 SYDVKM come from the germline V gene. Trimming pared 4 bases from V and 0 bases from J, leaving 13 bases between. The CDR3 is 16 residues long.

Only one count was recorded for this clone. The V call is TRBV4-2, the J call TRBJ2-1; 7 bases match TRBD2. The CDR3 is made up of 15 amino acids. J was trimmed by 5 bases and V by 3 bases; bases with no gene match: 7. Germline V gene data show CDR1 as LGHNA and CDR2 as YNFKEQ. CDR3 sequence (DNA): TGTGCCAGCAGCCATTCCGGACTAGTGAACAATGAGCAGTTCTTC. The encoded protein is CASSHSGLVNNEQFF.

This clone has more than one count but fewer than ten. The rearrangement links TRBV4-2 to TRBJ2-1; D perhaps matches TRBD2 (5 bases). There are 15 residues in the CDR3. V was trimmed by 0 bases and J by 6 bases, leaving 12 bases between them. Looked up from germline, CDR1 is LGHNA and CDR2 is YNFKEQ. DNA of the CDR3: TGTGCCAGCAGCCAAGACTGGGGAGTAGTCAATGAGCAGTTCTTC. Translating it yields CASSQDWGVVNEQFF.

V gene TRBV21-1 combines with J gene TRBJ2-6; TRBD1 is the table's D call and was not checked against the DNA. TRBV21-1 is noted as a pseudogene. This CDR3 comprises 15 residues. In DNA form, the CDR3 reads TGTGCCAGCAGCAAAGGGGCTTCTGGGGCCAACGTCCTGACTTTC. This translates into CASSKGASGANVLTF.